This TCR beta chain was observed in a study of cytomegalovirus exposure and HLA in healthy donors. The study, taken as a whole, reports: As was reported, the classifier diagnosed cytomegalovirus status with high specificity and sensitivity. What was likely a sequencing artifact was a cluster of highly shared sequence variants. In an earlier analysis, in fewer than 700 donors, most V segments appeared productive either ~90% or ~30% of the time. As a later analysis showed, several of the most significant clusters appeared to be linked to common viral pathogens.

This CDR3 contains 15 residues. The germline gives CDR1 SGHDN, CDR2 FVKESK. J gave up 8 bases and V 2 bases, and 6 bases lay outside the gene matches. Remarks on this clone: What it recognizes is unknown.

Primers included in the PCR were 60 Vbeta and 13 Jbeta primers. Generated by immunoSEQ multiplex PCR, the TCRdb table keeps only in-frame clones and is missing some. The data hold more than 150,000 clones, with more than 65% observed a single time. The sequence was obtained from a woman under 40 in good health and CMV-seropositive. Sequencing was performed on PBMCs. The chain joins TRBV14 to TRBJ2-1; 10 bases are a match to TRBD2. The CDR3 loop is CASSQLAGVFDEQFF. The CDR3 nucleotides read TGTGCCAGCAGCCAACTAGCGGGAGTCTTTGATGAGCAGTTCTTC.